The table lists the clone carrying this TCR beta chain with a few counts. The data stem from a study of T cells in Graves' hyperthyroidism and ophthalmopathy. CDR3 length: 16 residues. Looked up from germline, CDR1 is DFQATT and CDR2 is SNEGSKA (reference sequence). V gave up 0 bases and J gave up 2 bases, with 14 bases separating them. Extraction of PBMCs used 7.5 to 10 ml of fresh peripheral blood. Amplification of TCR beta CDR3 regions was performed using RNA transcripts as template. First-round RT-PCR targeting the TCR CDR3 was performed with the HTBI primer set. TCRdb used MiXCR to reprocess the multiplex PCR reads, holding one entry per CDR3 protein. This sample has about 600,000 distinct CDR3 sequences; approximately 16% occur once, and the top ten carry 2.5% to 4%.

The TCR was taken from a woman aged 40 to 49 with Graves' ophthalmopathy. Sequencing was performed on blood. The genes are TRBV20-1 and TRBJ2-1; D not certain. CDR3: CSARDRGFYPYNEQFF. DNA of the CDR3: TGCAGTGCTAGAGATAGAGGTTTTTACCCCTACAATGAGCAGTTCTTC.